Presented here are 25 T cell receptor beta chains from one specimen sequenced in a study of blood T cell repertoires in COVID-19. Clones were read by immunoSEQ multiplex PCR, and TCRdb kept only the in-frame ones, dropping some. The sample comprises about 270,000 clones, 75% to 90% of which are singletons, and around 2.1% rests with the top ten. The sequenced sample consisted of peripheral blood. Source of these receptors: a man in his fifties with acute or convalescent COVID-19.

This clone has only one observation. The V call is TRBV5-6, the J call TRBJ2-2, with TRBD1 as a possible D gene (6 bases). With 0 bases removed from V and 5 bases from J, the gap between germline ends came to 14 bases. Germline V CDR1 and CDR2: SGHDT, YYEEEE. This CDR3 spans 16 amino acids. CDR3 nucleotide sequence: TGTGCCAGCAGCTTGGTGGCAATAGGGGGAACCGGGGAGCTGTTTTTT. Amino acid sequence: CASSLVAIGGTGELFF. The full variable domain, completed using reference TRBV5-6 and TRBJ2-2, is DAGVTQSPTHLIKTRGQQVTLRCSPKSGHDTVSWYQQALGQGPQFIFQYYEEEERQRGNFPDRFSGHQFPNYSSELNVNALLLGDSALYLCASSLVAIGGTGELFFGEGSRLTVL.

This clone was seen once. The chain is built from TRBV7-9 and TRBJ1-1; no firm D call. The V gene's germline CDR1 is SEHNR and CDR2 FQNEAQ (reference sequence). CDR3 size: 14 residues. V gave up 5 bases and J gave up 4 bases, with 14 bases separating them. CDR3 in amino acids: CASSVDISGTEAFF. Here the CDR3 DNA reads TGTGCCAGCAGCGTCGACATCTCCGGCACTGAAGCTTTCTTT.

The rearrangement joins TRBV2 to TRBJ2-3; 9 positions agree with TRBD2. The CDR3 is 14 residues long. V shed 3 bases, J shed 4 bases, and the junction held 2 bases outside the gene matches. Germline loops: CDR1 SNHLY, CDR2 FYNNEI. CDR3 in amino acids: CASSDSSGADTQYF. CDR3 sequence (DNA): TGTGCCAGCAGTGATTCTAGCGGGGCAGATACGCAGTATTTT.

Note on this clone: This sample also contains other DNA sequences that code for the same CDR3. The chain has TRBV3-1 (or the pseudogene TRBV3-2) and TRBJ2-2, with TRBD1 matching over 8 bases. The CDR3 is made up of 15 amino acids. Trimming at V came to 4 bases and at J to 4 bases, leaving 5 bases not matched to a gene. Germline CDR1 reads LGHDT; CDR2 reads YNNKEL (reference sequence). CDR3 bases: TGTGCCAGCAGCCCCGGACAGGGAGCCACCGGGGAGCTGTTTTTT. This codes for CASSPGQGATGELFF.

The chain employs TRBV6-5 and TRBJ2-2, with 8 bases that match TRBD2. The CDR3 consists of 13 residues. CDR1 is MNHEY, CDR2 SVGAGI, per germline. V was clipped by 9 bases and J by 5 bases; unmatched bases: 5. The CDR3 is CASAGGFTGELFF. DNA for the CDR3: TGTGCCAGTGCGGGGGGCTTTACCGGGGAGCTGTTTTTT.

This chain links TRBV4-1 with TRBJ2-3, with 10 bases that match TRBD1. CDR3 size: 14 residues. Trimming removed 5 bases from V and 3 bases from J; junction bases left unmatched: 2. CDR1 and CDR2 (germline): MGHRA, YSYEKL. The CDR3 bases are TGCGCCAGCAGCTGGGACAGGGGTACAGATACGCAGTATTTT. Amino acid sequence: CASSWDRGTDTQYF.

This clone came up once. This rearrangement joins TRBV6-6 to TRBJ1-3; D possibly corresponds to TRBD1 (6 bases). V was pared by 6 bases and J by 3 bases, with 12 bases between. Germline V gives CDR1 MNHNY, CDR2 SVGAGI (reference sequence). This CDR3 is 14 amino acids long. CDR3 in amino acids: CASSLRGVGNTIYF. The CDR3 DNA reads TGTGCCAGCAGCCTCAGGGGAGTTGGAAACACCATATATTTT.

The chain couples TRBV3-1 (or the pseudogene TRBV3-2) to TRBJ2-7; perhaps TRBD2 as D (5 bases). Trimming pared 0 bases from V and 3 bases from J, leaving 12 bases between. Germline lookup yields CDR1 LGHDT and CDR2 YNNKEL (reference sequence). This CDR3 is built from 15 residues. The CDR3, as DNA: TGTGCCAGCAGCCAAGAGGAACTAGGTCTCTACGAGCAGTACTTC. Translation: CASSQEELGLYEQYF.

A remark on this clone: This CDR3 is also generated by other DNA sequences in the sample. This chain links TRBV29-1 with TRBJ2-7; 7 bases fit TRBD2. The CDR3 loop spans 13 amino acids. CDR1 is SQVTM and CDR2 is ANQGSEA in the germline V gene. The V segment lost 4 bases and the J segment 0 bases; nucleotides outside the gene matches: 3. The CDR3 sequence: CSVGGGSSYEQYF. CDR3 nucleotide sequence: TGCAGCGTTGGGGGGGGGAGCTCCTACGAGCAGTACTTC.

Here the CDR3 reads CASSIGTPRTDTQYF. As DNA, the CDR3 is TGTGCCAGCAGTATCGGGACTCCTCGCACAGATACGCAGTATTTT. This chain uses TRBV27 with TRBJ2-3; possibly TRBD2 for D (6 bases). Trimming removed 5 bases at V and 1 base at J, with 13 bases between. In germline, CDR1 is MNHEY, CDR2 SMNVEV (reference sequence). CDR3 length: 15 residues.

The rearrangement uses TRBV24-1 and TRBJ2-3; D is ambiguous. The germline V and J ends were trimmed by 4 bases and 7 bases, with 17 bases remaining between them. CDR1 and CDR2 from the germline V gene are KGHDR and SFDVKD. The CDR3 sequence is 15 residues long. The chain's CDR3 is CATSDPTSRRNTQYF. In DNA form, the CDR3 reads TGTGCCACCAGTGACCCAACCTCTAGGCGGAATACGCAGTATTTT.

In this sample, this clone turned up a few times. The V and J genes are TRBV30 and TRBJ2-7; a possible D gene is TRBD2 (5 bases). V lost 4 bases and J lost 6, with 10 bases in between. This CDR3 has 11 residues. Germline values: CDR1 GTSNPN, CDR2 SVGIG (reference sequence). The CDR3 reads CAWKPGSEQYF. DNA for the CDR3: TGTGCCTGGAAACCGGGGTCCGAGCAGTACTTC. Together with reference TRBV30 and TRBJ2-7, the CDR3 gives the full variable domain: SQTIHQWPATLVQPVGSPLSLECTVEGTSNPNLYWYRQAAGRGLQLLFYSVGIGQISSEVPQNLSASRPQDRQFILSSKKLLLSDSGFYLCAWKPGSEQYFGPGTRLTVT.

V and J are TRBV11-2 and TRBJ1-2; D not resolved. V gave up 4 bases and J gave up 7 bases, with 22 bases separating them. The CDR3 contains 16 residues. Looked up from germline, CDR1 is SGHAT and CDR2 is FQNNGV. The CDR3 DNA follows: TGTGCCAGCAGCTCCCTTAACTATCGGCTCCGAGGTGGCTACACCTTC. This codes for CASSSLNYRLRGGYTF.

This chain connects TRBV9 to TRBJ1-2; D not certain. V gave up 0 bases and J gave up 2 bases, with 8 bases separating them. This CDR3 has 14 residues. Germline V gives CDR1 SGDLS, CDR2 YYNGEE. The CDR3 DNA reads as TGTGCCAGCAGCGTAGCTCCACAGAACTATGGCTACACCTTC. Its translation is CASSVAPQNYGYTF. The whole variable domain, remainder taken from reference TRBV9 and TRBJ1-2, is DSGVTQTPKHLITATGQRVTLRCSPRSGDLSVYWYQQSLDQGLQFLIQYYNGEERAKGNILERFSAQQFPDLHSELNLSSLELGDSALYFCASSVAPQNYGYTFGSGTRLTVV.

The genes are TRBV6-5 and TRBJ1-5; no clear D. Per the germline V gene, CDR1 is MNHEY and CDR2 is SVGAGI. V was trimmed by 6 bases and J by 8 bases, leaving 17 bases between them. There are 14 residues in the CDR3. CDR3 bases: TGTGCCAGCAGGACGTCGTCCCGGGGAGAGCCCCAGCATTTT. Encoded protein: CASRTSSRGEPQHF.

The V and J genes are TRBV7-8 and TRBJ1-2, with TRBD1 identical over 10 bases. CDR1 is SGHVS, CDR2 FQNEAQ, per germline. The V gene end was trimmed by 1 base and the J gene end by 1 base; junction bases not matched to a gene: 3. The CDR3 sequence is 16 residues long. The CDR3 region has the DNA TGTGCCAGCAGCTTAGGAGGGACAGGGGATAACTATGGCTACACCTTC. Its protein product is CASSLGGTGDNYGYTF. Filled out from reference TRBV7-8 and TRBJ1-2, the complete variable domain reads GAGVSQSPRYKVAKRGQDVALRCDPISGHVSLFWYQQALGQGPEFLTYFQNEAQLDKSGLPSDRFFAERPEGSVSTLKIQRTQQEDSAVYLCASSLGGTGDNYGYTFGSGTRLTVV.

CDR3 coding DNA: TGTGCCTGGTCGACACCTAGCACAGATACGCAGTATTTT. Its protein is CAWSTPSTDTQYF. The rearrangement uses TRBV30 and TRBJ2-3; D gene unclear. Trimming left V 5 bases short and J 0 bases short, with 9 bases between. CDR3 length: 13 residues. The germline V gene encodes CDR1 GTSNPN and CDR2 SVGIG (reference sequence).

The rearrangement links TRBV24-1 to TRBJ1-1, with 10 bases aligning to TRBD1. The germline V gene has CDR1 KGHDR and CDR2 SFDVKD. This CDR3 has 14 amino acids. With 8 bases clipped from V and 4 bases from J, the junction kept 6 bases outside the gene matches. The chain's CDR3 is CATKDRGMSTEAFF. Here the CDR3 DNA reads TGTGCCACCAAGGACAGGGGGATGAGCACTGAAGCTTTCTTT.

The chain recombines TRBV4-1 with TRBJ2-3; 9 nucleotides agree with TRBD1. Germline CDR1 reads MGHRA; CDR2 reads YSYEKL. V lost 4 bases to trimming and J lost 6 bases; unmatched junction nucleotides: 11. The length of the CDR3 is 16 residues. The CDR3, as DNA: TGCGCCAGCAGCCGCCTTTGGGGACAGGGCTACGATACGCAGTATTTT. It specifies CASSRLWGQGYDTQYF.

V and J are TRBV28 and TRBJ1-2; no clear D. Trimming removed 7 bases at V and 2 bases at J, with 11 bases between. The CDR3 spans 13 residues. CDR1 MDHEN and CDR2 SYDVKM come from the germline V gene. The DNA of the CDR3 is TGTGCCAGCATGGAGGGCACCAACTATGGCTACACCTTC. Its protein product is CASMEGTNYGYTF.

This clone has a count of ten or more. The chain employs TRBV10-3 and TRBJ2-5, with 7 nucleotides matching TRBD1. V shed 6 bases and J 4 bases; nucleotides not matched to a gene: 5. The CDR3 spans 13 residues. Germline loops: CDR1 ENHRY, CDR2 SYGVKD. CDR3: CAIRGTVSETQYF. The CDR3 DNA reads TGTGCCATCAGGGGGACAGTCTCAGAGACCCAGTACTTC.

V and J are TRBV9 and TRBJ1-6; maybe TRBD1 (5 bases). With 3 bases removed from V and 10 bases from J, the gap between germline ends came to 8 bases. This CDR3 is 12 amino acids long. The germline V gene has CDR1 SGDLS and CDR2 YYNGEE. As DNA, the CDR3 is TGTGCCAGCAGCGCCAGGGCATCACCCCTCCACTTT. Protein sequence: CASSARASPLHF.

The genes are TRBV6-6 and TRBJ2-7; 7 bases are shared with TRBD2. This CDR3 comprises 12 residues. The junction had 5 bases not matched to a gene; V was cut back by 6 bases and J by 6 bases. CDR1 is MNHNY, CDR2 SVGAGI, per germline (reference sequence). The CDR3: CASSPGGGEQYF. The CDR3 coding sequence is TGTGCCAGCAGCCCGGGGGGAGGCGAGCAGTACTTC.

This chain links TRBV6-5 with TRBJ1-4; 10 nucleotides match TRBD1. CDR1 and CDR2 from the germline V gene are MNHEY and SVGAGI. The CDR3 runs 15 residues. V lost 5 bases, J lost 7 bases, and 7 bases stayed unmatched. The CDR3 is CASSRQGAGGEKLFF. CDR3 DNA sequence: TGTGCCAGCAGTAGACAGGGGGCCGGGGGTGAAAAACTGTTTTTT.

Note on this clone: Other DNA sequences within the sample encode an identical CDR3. The CDR3 region is CASSRDRAGGYTF. The CDR3 nucleotides are TGTGCCAGCAGTCGGGACAGGGCTGGTGGCTACACCTTC. The chain uses TRBV6-4 and TRBJ1-2, with TRBD1 identical over 9 bases. Losses at the gene ends were 5 bases for V and 7 bases for J; bases not matched to a gene: 5. The CDR3 sequence is 13 residues long. CDR1 and CDR2 from the germline V gene are MRHNA and SNTAGT.